This TCR beta chain was observed in a study of blood T cell repertoires in COVID-19. Study in general: Samples of COVID-19 (acute and convalescent) were obtained from the United States, Italy and Spain. In each case, the material was cDNA or gDNA derived from T cells, B-cell-depleted T cells, or PBMCs.

Original data processing: Reference gene primer amplification gave estimated nucleated cell counts. TCRdb keeps only in-frame clones here, not all; method: immunoSEQ multiplex PCR. V and J calls and clone size are given by that table; D and trimming were obtained from the DNA. Here the sample spans around 140,000 clones, roughly 84% being singletons. V was shortened by 2 bases and J by 8 bases, with 9 bases between the two germline ends. CDR3 length: 12 amino acids. The V and J genes are TRBV12-3 or TRBV12-4 and TRBJ1-2; D uncertain. Sequences were obtained from peripheral blood. This sequence originates from an elderly woman with acute or convalescent COVID-19. The CDR3 nucleotides are TGTGCCAGCAGTTTACGGTCAAAGGGCTACACCTTC. Protein: CASSLRSKGYTF.